This TCR beta chain was recovered during a study of T cell repertoires in cytomegalovirus infection. This clonotype was picked up many times. TCRdb recomputed calls from the reads with MiXCR, one row per CDR3 protein. Of about 360,000 distinct CDR3 sequences in the sample, 15% to 20% were seen once. Sequenced input: PBMCs. The sequence came from a human donor in good health (CMV status not recorded). Some clones in this sample may be carry-over from other donors' samples.

The CDR3 sequence: CASSLLAGGTDTQYF. The CDR3 DNA reads as TGTGCCAGCAGCTTACTAGCGGGGGGCACAGATACGCAGTATTTT. V is TRBV7-8 and J is TRBJ2-3; 10 nucleotides align to TRBD2. The junction had 0 bases not matched to a gene; V was cut back by 2 bases and J by 1 base. Germline CDR1 is SGHVS and CDR2 is FQNEAQ. The CDR3 extends over 15 amino acids.